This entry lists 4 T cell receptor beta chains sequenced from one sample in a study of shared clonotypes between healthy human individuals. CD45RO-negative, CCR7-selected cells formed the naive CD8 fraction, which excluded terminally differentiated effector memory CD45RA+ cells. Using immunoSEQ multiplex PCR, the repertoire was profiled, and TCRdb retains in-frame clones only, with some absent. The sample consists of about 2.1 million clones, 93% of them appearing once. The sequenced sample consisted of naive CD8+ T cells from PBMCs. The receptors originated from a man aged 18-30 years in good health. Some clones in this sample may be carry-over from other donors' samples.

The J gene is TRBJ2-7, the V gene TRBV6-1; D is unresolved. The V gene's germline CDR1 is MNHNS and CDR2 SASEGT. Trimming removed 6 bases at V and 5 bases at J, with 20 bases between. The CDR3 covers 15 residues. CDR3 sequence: CASSIDLSRLNEQYF. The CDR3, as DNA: TGTGCCAGCAGCATAGACTTGTCTCGCCTGAACGAGCAGTACTTC.

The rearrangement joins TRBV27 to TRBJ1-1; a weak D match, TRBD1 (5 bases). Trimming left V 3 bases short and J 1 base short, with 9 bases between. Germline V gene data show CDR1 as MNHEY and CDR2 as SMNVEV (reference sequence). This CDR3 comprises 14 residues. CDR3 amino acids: CASSFGASNTEAFF. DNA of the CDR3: TGTGCCAGCAGTTTTGGGGCCTCGAACACTGAAGCTTTCTTT.

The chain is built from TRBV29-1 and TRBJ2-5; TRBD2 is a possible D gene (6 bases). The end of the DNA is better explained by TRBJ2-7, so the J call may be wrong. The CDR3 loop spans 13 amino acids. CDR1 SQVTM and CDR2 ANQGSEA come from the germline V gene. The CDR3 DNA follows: TGCAGCGTTGAAATGGGGGGCTCCTACGAGCAGTACTTC. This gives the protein CSVEMGGSYEQYF.

The chain's CDR3 is CASSLEVADTGELFF. CDR3 sequence (DNA): TGTGCCAGCAGCTTAGAGGTAGCGGACACCGGGGAGCTGTTTTTT. This chain uses TRBV7-2 with TRBJ2-2, with D perhaps TRBD2 (6 bases). Germline V CDR1 and CDR2: SGHTA, FQGNSA. Trimming removed 1 base from V and 3 bases from J, with 9 bases in between. CDR3 length: 15 amino acids.